This T cell receptor beta chain was sequenced for a study of control samples from healthy donors and cancer patients. TCRdb's table, derived via immunoSEQ multiplex PCR, lists solely in-frame clones and lacks some. The sample yields 150,000 to 170,000 clones, approximately 94% seen once. Germline loops: CDR1 SGHRS, CDR2 YFSETQ. After removal of 7 bases from V and 7 bases from J, the junction contained 4 bases not matched to a gene. The CDR3 spans 12 residues. The sequenced sample consisted of blood. The TCR sequence derives from a middle-aged man in good health. V is TRBV5-1 and J is TRBJ2-1, with 8 bases fitting TRBD1. The CDR3: CASRTGPNEQFF. Written as DNA, the CDR3 is TGCGCCAGCCGGACAGGGCCGAATGAGCAGTTCTTC.